This entry lists 26 T cell receptor beta chains sequenced from one sample in a study of cytomegalovirus exposure and HLA in healthy donors. In the PCR, 60 Vbeta and 13 Jbeta primers were used. Only in-frame clones appear in the TCRdb table, and some are missing; sequencing was by immunoSEQ multiplex PCR. The sample records 150,000 to 200,000 clones, around 75% being singletons. Sample: PBMCs. The source of these receptors is a male donor in good health and CMV-seronegative.

The genes are TRBV6-1 and TRBJ2-1; TRBD2 agrees at 11 bases. The junction had 7 bases not matched to a gene; V was cut back by 3 bases and J by 9 bases. The CDR3 runs to 15 residues. Germline-derived CDR1 and CDR2 are MNHNS and SASEGT. CDR3 region: CASSEGSGGASEQFF. In DNA, the CDR3 is TGTGCCAGCAGTGAGGGTAGCGGGGGGGCTAGTGAGCAGTTCTTC.

On this clone itself: In the same sample, other DNA sequences code for this CDR3. The rearrangement joins TRBV18 to TRBJ2-7; 7 positions agree with TRBD1. The CDR3 is 13 residues long. Germline V gene sequence: CDR1 KGHSH, CDR2 LQKENI. Trimming took 3 bases from V and 4 from J; bases not matched to a gene: 3. The CDR3 bases are TGTGCCAGCTCACCGGGACAGCCTTACGAGCAGTACTTC. Its protein is CASSPGQPYEQYF.

The rearrangement uses TRBV27 and TRBJ2-1; 8 nucleotides align to TRBD2. Germline CDR1 and CDR2: MNHEY and SMNVEV (reference sequence). The CDR3 totals 16 residues. J gave up 5 bases and V 8 bases, and 14 bases lay outside the gene matches. The CDR3 region is CASQKTLTSADNEQFF. Here the CDR3 DNA reads TGTGCCAGCCAGAAAACTTTGACTAGCGCGGACAATGAGCAGTTCTTC.

This chain links TRBV19 with TRBJ1-5; 7 bases match TRBD1. Germline trimming cut 7 bases from V and 0 bases from J; bases unmatched to any gene: 9. The CDR3 covers 16 residues. Looked up from germline, CDR1 is LNHDA and CDR2 is SQIVND (reference sequence). CDR3: CASKRQGPYSNQPQHF. For the CDR3, the DNA is TGTGCCAGTAAACGACAGGGCCCCTATAGCAATCAGCCCCAGCATTTT.

The V call is TRBV28, the J call TRBJ2-7; D may be TRBD1 (6 bases). The germline V gene encodes CDR1 MDHEN and CDR2 SYDVKM. The ends were cut back, 6 bases at V and 3 bases at J, with 18 bases in the middle. The CDR3 spans 15 residues. CDR3 coding DNA: TGTGCCAGCAGACCCCGGACGGTGGGACACTACGAGCAGTACTTC. Translation gives CASRPRTVGHYEQYF.

This chain links TRBV18 with TRBJ2-5, with 7 bases matching TRBD1. Per the germline V gene, CDR1 is KGHSH and CDR2 is LQKENI. This CDR3 has 15 amino acids. With V trimmed by 6 bases and J by 1 base, 8 bases remained unmatched. The CDR3 is CASSPTGALQETQYF. CDR3 sequence (DNA): TGTGCCAGCTCGCCTACAGGGGCCCTCCAAGAGACCCAGTACTTC. The variable domain in full, completed from reference TRBV18 and TRBJ2-5, reads NAGVMQNPRHLVRRRGQEARLRCSPMKGHSHVYWYRQLPEEGLKFMVYLQKENIIDESGMPKERFSAEFPKEGPSILRIQQVVRGDSAAYFCASSPTGALQETQYFGPGTRLLVL.

The chain has TRBV19 and TRBJ2-7; the match to TRBD1 covers 10 bases. V dropped 5 bases and J dropped 6; count of bases not matched to a gene: 10. The CDR3 totals 15 residues. Germline CDR1 LNHDA, CDR2 SQIVND (reference sequence). CDR3 in DNA: TGTGCCAGTAGTTCCCGACAGGGGGCGTCTTCCGAGCAGTACTTC. Translated, it gives CASSSRQGASSEQYF.

J is TRBJ1-1 and V is TRBV9, with TRBD1 as a possible D gene (6 bases). In germline, CDR1 is SGDLS, CDR2 YYNGEE. V was clipped by 3 bases and J by 9 bases, with 18 bases between them. The CDR3 is 14 amino acids. The CDR3 bases are TGTGCCAGCAGCGCTAAACAGGGCACGGGGAAAGCTTTCTTT. This gives the protein CASSAKQGTGKAFF.

In DNA form, the CDR3 reads TGTGCCAGCAGCTCTACCAGGGGTACCTCCTACGAGCAGTACTTC. Translating gives CASSSTRGTSYEQYF. The chain recombines TRBV5-4 with TRBJ2-7, with a tentative D call TRBD1 (6 bases). This CDR3 spans 15 amino acids. V was cut by 3 bases and J by 0 bases, with 13 bases left in between. Germline assignment: CDR1 SGHNT and CDR2 YYREEE (reference sequence).

The genes are TRBV10-3 and TRBJ2-2, with D perhaps TRBD2 (6 bases). V lost 6 bases, J lost 3 bases, and 8 bases lay in between. Germline V gene data show CDR1 as ENHRY and CDR2 as SYGVKD. This CDR3 contains 13 residues. The CDR3 nucleotides read TGTGCCATCAGACTAGCAGACACCGGGGAGCTGTTTTTT. The encoded protein is CAIRLADTGELFF.

The chain has TRBV5-1 and TRBJ2-3; 7 bases map to TRBD1. The CDR3 is 16 residues long. CDR1 SGHRS and CDR2 YFSETQ come from the germline V gene. With 1 base clipped from V and 6 bases from J, the junction kept 11 bases outside the gene matches. This chain's CDR3 is CASSLYGTALDDTQYF. CDR3 bases: TGCGCCAGCAGCTTGTATGGGACAGCCTTGGACGATACGCAGTATTTT.

This chain uses TRBV5-1 with TRBJ1-4; D is uncertain. Germline CDR1 SGHRS, CDR2 YFSETQ. The CDR3 extends over 15 amino acids. With 0 bases removed from V and 0 bases from J, the gap between germline ends came to 6 bases. The CDR3 nucleotides are TGCGCCAGCAGCTTGGGACAAGCAACTAATGAAAAACTGTTTTTT. It yields the protein CASSLGQATNEKLFF.

The J gene is TRBJ2-3, the V gene TRBV19; a possible D gene is TRBD2 (7 bases). Germline V gene lookup returns CDR1 LNHDA and CDR2 SQIVND (reference sequence). This CDR3 has 15 residues. Trimming removed 1 base at V and 5 bases at J, with 13 bases between. This chain's CDR3 is CASSIAGGPGDTQYF. The CDR3 DNA reads TGTGCCAGTAGTATAGCCGGGGGGCCGGGAGATACGCAGTATTTT. The full variable domain, its missing parts supplied by reference TRBV19 and TRBJ2-3, is DGGITQSPKYLFRKEGQNVTLSCEQNLNHDAMYWYRQDPGQGLRLIYYSQIVNDFQKGDIAEGYSVSREKKESFPLTVTSAQKNPTAFYLCASSIAGGPGDTQYFGPGTRLTVL.

The CDR3 reads CAWTGGFSNQPQHF. CDR3 in DNA: TGTGCCTGGACCGGGGGGTTTAGCAATCAGCCCCAGCATTTT. The genes are TRBV30 and TRBJ1-5; maybe TRBD1 (5 bases). V was trimmed by 4 bases and J by 0 bases, leaving 10 bases between them. This CDR3 contains 14 residues. Germline assignment: CDR1 GTSNPN and CDR2 SVGIG (reference sequence).

The V call is TRBV4-1, the J call TRBJ2-5, with 15 bases matching TRBD2. CDR3 size: 18 residues. In germline, CDR1 is MGHRA, CDR2 YSYEKL. With 2 bases clipped from V and 2 bases from J, the junction kept 6 bases outside the gene matches. The CDR3 DNA is TGCGCCAGCAGCCAACGGACCGGGACTAGCGGGGGGCAAGAGACCCAGTACTTC. Translating gives CASSQRTGTSGGQETQYF.

This chain uses TRBV18 with TRBJ1-4, with unresolved D. Between the trimmed V and J ends, which lost 6 bases and 8 bases, there was a span of 16 bases. This CDR3 has 14 residues. Germline loops: CDR1 KGHSH, CDR2 LQKENI. The DNA of the CDR3 is TGTGCCAGCTCCCTCCCGGATTTGAGGGAAAAACTGTTTTTT. Translated, it gives CASSLPDLREKLFF.

In the case of this clone: This CDR3 is also generated by other DNA sequences in the sample. This chain uses TRBV28 with TRBJ1-2; D possibly corresponds to TRBD1 (5 bases). This CDR3 region has 13 residues. V was pared by 3 bases and J by 4 bases, with 9 bases between. In germline, CDR1 is MDHEN, CDR2 SYDVKM. The CDR3 here is CASSFGQGYGYTF. For the CDR3, the DNA is TGTGCCAGCAGTTTCGGGCAGGGCTATGGCTACACCTTC.

V and J are TRBV19 and TRBJ2-3; 9 positions agree with TRBD2. The trim removed 6 bases at V and 4 bases at J, leaving 8 bases unmatched. This CDR3 contains 15 residues. Germline V gene sequence: CDR1 LNHDA, CDR2 SQIVND (reference sequence). The chain's CDR3 is CASRDSGRVADTQYF. CDR3 sequence (DNA): TGTGCCAGTAGGGATAGCGGGAGAGTTGCAGATACGCAGTATTTT.

V gene TRBV7-9 combines with J gene TRBJ2-3; TRBD2 agrees at 7 bases. The CDR3 is 17 amino acids. The germline CDR1 and CDR2 sequences are SEHNR and FQNEAQ (reference sequence). With 1 base clipped from V and 6 bases from J, the junction kept 13 bases outside the gene matches. For the CDR3, the DNA is TGTGCCAGCAGCTTAGATCGTGGGGGACTACGGGCCGATACGCAGTATTTT. It specifies CASSLDRGGLRADTQYF.

The chain combines TRBV7-2 with TRBJ2-1; D is possibly TRBD1 (5 bases). The CDR3 is made up of 16 amino acids. Looked up from germline, CDR1 is SGHTA and CDR2 is FQGNSA. Trimming took off 5 bases at V and 5 bases at J, with 19 bases between the two ends. The CDR3 reads CASSRPQGQVHNEQFF. CDR3 DNA: TGTGCCAGCAGCCGACCCCAGGGTCAAGTCCACAATGAGCAGTTCTTC.

This clone turned up a few times. The chain employs TRBV27 and TRBJ2-3, with D possibly TRBD1 on 5 matching bases. CDR1 is MNHEY, CDR2 SMNVEV, per germline (reference sequence). Trimming took 6 bases from V and 3 from J, leaving 16 bases between them. This CDR3 is 15 amino acids long. This CDR3 reads CASSYRPWGTDTQYF. The DNA for the CDR3 is TGTGCCAGCAGCTACAGGCCTTGGGGTACAGATACGCAGTATTTT.

The chain has TRBV9 and TRBJ2-2, with 9 bases fitting TRBD2. J lost 4 bases, V lost 4 bases, and 14 bases had no gene match. The V gene's germline CDR1 is SGDLS and CDR2 YYNGEE. The CDR3 is made up of 18 amino acids. The chain's CDR3 is CASSPHPIGSGGTGELFF. The CDR3 nucleotides are TGTGCCAGCAGCCCCCACCCTATCGGTAGCGGGGGCACCGGGGAGCTGTTTTTT.

The gene calls are TRBV28 and TRBJ1-2, with D possibly matching TRBD1 (5 bases). This CDR3 has 14 amino acids. Germline CDR1 MDHEN, CDR2 SYDVKM. Trimming pared 3 bases from V and 2 bases from J, leaving 10 bases between. DNA for the CDR3: TGTGCCAGCAGTTTGGGACTGTCAAACTATGGCTACACCTTC. Protein: CASSLGLSNYGYTF.

For the CDR3, the DNA is TGTGCCAGCAGCCCCGCCGGGACTAGCGGAAGAGGGGAGCTGTTTTTT. This translates into CASSPAGTSGRGELFF. This chain connects TRBV6-6 to TRBJ2-2, with 11 bases identical to TRBD2. The CDR3 loop spans 16 amino acids. Germline assignment: CDR1 MNHNY and CDR2 SVGAGI (reference sequence). The V gene end was trimmed by 6 bases and the J gene end by 8 bases; junction bases not matched to a gene: 11.

The CDR3 sequence: CASSQDRQEDYEQYF. DNA of the CDR3: TGCGCCAGCAGCCAAGATAGACAGGAAGACTACGAGCAGTACTTC. The rearrangement links TRBV4-3 to TRBJ2-7, with D perhaps matching TRBD1 (6 bases). Germline loops: CDR1 LGHNA, CDR2 YSLEER. V lost 0 bases and J lost 3, with 12 bases in between. The length of the CDR3 is 15 residues.

V usage is TRBV2 and J usage is TRBJ2-2; TRBD2 is a possible D gene (5 bases). The germline V and J ends were trimmed by 4 bases and 4 bases, with 7 bases remaining between them. This CDR3 is 13 amino acids long. CDR1 is SNHLY, CDR2 FYNNEI, per germline. The CDR3 spells CASSVGGTGELFF. CDR3 nucleotide sequence: TGTGCCAGCAGTGTCGGAGGCACCGGGGAGCTGTTTTTT.